A single sample gave rise to the 29 T cell receptor beta chains below, sequenced in a study of blood T cell repertoires in COVID-19. The method was immunoSEQ multiplex PCR; TCRdb's version includes in-frame clones alone and lacks a portion of them. Of 170,000 or so clones detected, 75% to 80% appear once; the ten largest clones hold less than 30%. The source material was peripheral blood. The receptors stem from a woman between 65 and 79 years old with acute or convalescent COVID-19.

With respect to this clone: An end of the junction differs from the germline gene, which may be a read error. DNA of the CDR3: TGTGCCAGCTCAGGACCGATAGCGGGAGGGCCCACATATACGCAGTATTTT. It specifies CASSGPIAGGPTYTQYF. The rearrangement uses TRBV18 and TRBJ2-3; TRBD2 matches at 11 bases. This CDR3 has 17 amino acids. The germline CDR1 and CDR2 sequences are KGHSH and LQKENI.

This chain connects TRBV19 to TRBJ2-7; 8 nucleotides line up with TRBD1. Unmatched junction bases numbered 12, after V lost 7 bases and J lost 4 bases. The CDR3 contains 15 residues. The germline V gene encodes CDR1 LNHDA and CDR2 SQIVND (reference sequence). The CDR3 DNA follows: TGTGCCAGTACCCTCGGGACAGGCGCCGTATACGAGCAGTACTTC. It is translated as CASTLGTGAVYEQYF.

This clone was counted at least ten times. This rearrangement joins TRBV7-8 to TRBJ2-5, with a tentative D call TRBD2 (6 bases). CDR1 SGHVS and CDR2 FQNEAQ come from the germline V gene. The CDR3 length is 14 residues. V was cut by 8 bases and J by 2 bases, with 15 bases left in between. CDR3 bases: TGTGCCAGCGGGCGGGAAACCCGACAAGAGACCCAGTACTTC. Its translation: CASGRETRQETQYF.

V is TRBV6-6 and J is TRBJ2-6; no reliable D call. The CDR3 consists of 15 residues. CDR1 is MNHNY and CDR2 is SVGAGI in the germline V gene (reference sequence). V lost 4 bases and J 2 bases, leaving 9 bases between the germline ends. The DNA of the CDR3 is TGTGCCAGCAGTTTAGGTACTACTGGGGCCAACGTCCTGACTTTC. This sequence encodes CASSLGTTGANVLTF.

The chain couples TRBV6-1 to TRBJ2-2, with no clear D. The CDR3 is 14 residues long. The V end was cut by 1 base, the J end by 4 bases, with 7 bases between. CDR1 and CDR2 from the germline V gene are MNHNS and SASEGT. This CDR3 is CASSEGALTGELFF. The CDR3 region has the DNA TGTGCCAGCAGTGAAGGGGCCCTCACCGGGGAGCTGTTTTTT.

The rearrangement links TRBV19 to TRBJ1-3; the D gene is possibly TRBD1 (6 bases). Germline CDR1 reads LNHDA; CDR2 reads SQIVND (reference sequence). The CDR3 has 15 residues. The V gene lost 3 bases and the J gene lost 0 bases, with 9 bases spanning the gap. The CDR3 DNA follows: TGTGCCAGTAGTATCCAGGACAGCTCTGGAAACACCATATATTTT. As protein: CASSIQDSSGNTIYF.

The chain couples TRBV5-1 to TRBJ2-1; 14 positions agree with TRBD2. V gave up 3 bases and J gave up 8 bases; unmatched junction bases: 7. Germline values: CDR1 SGHRS, CDR2 YFSETQ. There are 16 residues in the CDR3. The CDR3 protein is CASSSTGTSGSDEQFF. CDR3 sequence (DNA): TGCGCCAGCAGCTCGACCGGGACTAGCGGGAGTGATGAGCAGTTCTTC. Drawing the rest from reference TRBV5-1 and TRBJ2-1, the complete variable domain is KAGVTQTPRYLIKTRGQQVTLSCSPISGHRSVSWYQQTPGQGLQFLFEYFSETQRNKGNFPGRFSGRQFSNSRSEMNVSTLELGDSALYLCASSSTGTSGSDEQFFGPGTRLTVL.

This clone was seen a handful of times. CDR3 loop: CSGRQGALQGQFF. CDR3 DNA sequence: TGCAGCGGACGACAGGGGGCCCTTCAGGGTCAGTTCTTC. This chain links TRBV29-1 with TRBJ2-1; 10 bases align to TRBD1. This CDR3 region has 13 residues. The ends lost 7 bases at V and 13 bases at J; junction bases unmatched: 13. In germline, CDR1 is SQVTM, CDR2 ANQGSEA.

This clone appeared once. The V call is TRBV5-1, the J call TRBJ2-7; weak D call: TRBD2 (5 bases). CDR1 and CDR2 (germline): SGHRS, YFSETQ. With 6 bases removed from V and 1 base from J, the gap between germline ends came to 11 bases. The CDR3 length is 13 residues. For the CDR3, the DNA is TGCGCCAGCACGCTCGGCGGGTCCTACGAGCAGTACTTC. It yields the protein CASTLGGSYEQYF.

The chain couples TRBV7-2 to TRBJ2-5; 11 nucleotides align to TRBD2. Germline V gene sequence: CDR1 SGHTA, CDR2 FQGNSA. Losses at the gene ends were 5 bases for V and 3 bases for J; bases not matched to a gene: 11. The CDR3 extends over 17 amino acids. CDR3 nucleotides: TGTGCCAGCAGCCATTTTAGGACTAGCGGGTTAGAAGAGACCCAGTACTTC. The encoded protein is CASSHFRTSGLEETQYF.

This clone was seen ten or more times. CDR3 sequence: CASSLGIRTLPSYEQYF. The CDR3 region has the DNA TGTGCCAGCAGCTTGGGGATACGGACTCTACCCAGCTACGAGCAGTACTTC. The J gene is TRBJ2-7, the V gene TRBV5-4; D might be TRBD2 (5 bases). In germline, CDR1 is SGHNT, CDR2 YYREEE (reference sequence). V was pared by 0 bases and J by 3 bases, with 19 bases between. The CDR3 has 17 residues.

This clone was seen a single time. V and J are TRBV30 and TRBJ2-5, with D maybe TRBD2 (5 bases). The V gene's germline CDR1 is GTSNPN and CDR2 SVGIG (reference sequence). Deletions cut 4 bases from V and 2 bases from J, with 8 bases between. This CDR3 has 12 amino acids. CDR3 protein: CAWTTIQETQYF. Written as DNA, the CDR3 is TGTGCCTGGACGACTATTCAAGAGACCCAGTACTTC. The full variable domain, completed using reference TRBV30 and TRBJ2-5, is SQTIHQWPATLVQPVGSPLSLECTVEGTSNPNLYWYRQAAGRGLQLLFYSVGIGQISSEVPQNLSASRPQDRQFILSSKKLLLSDSGFYLCAWTTIQETQYFGPGTRLLVL.

V and J are TRBV1 and TRBJ1-3; whether TRBD1, the table's D call, matches the DNA was not checked. TRBV1 is assigned pseudogene status. This CDR3 is built from 16 residues. This chain's CDR3 is CTSSQRLQGSGNTIYF. CDR3 DNA: TGCACCAGCAGCCAACGTCTCCAGGGCTCTGGAAACACCATATATTTT.

The chain couples TRBV7-2 to TRBJ2-4; 7 bases match TRBD2. After removal of 5 bases from V and 2 bases from J, the junction contained 3 bases not matched to a gene. Per the germline V gene, CDR1 is SGHTA and CDR2 is FQGNSA. The CDR3 is 14 amino acids. CDR3 coding DNA: TGTGCCAGCAGCCCGGGGGGATCCAAAAACATTCAGTACTTC. Residues: CASSPGGSKNIQYF. Full variable domain (outside the CDR3, taken from reference TRBV7-2 and TRBJ2-4): GAGVSQSPSNKVTEKGKDVELRCDPISGHTALYWYRQSLGQGLEFLIYFQGNSAPDKSGLPSDRFSAERTGGSVSTLTIQRTQQEDSAVYLCASSPGGSKNIQYFGAGTRLSVL.

A few counts support this clone. This chain links TRBV19 with TRBJ2-7, with 8 bases that match TRBD1. This CDR3 comprises 15 residues. The germline V gene encodes CDR1 LNHDA and CDR2 SQIVND (reference sequence). After removal of 7 bases from V and 1 base from J, the junction contained 9 bases not matched to a gene. CDR3 in amino acids: CASNSPDRDSYEQYF. Here the CDR3 DNA reads TGTGCCAGTAACTCTCCGGACAGGGATTCCTACGAGCAGTACTTC.

The V and J genes are TRBV18 and TRBJ2-6; the D is unclear. CDR1 and CDR2 (germline): KGHSH, LQKENI. The CDR3 consists of 16 residues. Between the trimmed V and J ends, which lost 6 bases and 0 bases, there was a span of 12 bases. CDR3 coding DNA: TGTGCCAGCTCCGATGGCGCTAGCTCTGGGGCCAACGTCCTGACTTTC. This encodes CASSDGASSGANVLTF.

V gene TRBV3-1 (or the pseudogene TRBV3-2) combines with J gene TRBJ2-1; a weak D match, TRBD2 (6 bases). V was trimmed by 3 bases and J by 9 bases, leaving 21 bases between them. Germline values: CDR1 LGHDT, CDR2 YNNKEL (reference sequence). The length of the CDR3 is 16 residues. CDR3 protein: CASSHRLGLIGTEQFF. The CDR3 bases are TGTGCCAGCAGCCACCGACTAGGACTGATAGGTACTGAGCAGTTCTTC.

The V and J genes are TRBV28 and TRBJ1-6; D is unresolved. Trimming took 3 bases from V and 0 from J, leaving 12 bases between them. The CDR3 spans 17 residues. Germline V CDR1 and CDR2: MDHEN, SYDVKM. In DNA, the CDR3 is TGTGCCAGCAGTTTGGAGGGCCTAAGCTCCTATAATTCACCCCTCCACTTT. Its translation: CASSLEGLSSYNSPLHF.

This clone has just one count. The rearrangement joins TRBV19 to TRBJ1-5, with D perhaps matching TRBD1 (6 bases). With 4 bases removed from V and 6 bases from J, the gap between germline ends came to 16 bases. Germline lookup yields CDR1 LNHDA and CDR2 SQIVND (reference sequence). The CDR3 is made up of 15 amino acids. The CDR3, as DNA: TGTGCCAGTAGTACCCGTCAGGGGACAAGTCAGCCCCAGCATTTT. This codes for CASSTRQGTSQPQHF.

This clone was seen many times. J is TRBJ1-3 and V is TRBV10-3, with 10 bases identical to TRBD1. Germline assignment: CDR1 ENHRY and CDR2 SYGVKD. CDR3 length: 15 amino acids. J lost 4 bases, V lost 3 bases, and 3 bases had no gene match. This CDR3 is CAISDGDRGGNTIYF. The CDR3 region has the DNA TGTGCCATCAGTGACGGGGACAGGGGAGGAAACACCATATATTTT.

This clone was counted ten times or more. The chain couples TRBV18 to TRBJ1-5; D not certain. The CDR3 spans 16 residues. Germline assignment: CDR1 KGHSH and CDR2 LQKENI. Trimming cost V 2 bases and J 1 base, with 12 bases left between them. The CDR3 region has the DNA TGTGCCAGCTCACCAGGAGTGGCCGGGAGCAATCAGCCCCAGCATTTT. Translating it yields CASSPGVAGSNQPQHF.

This clone was picked up a small number of times. The chain carries TRBV30 and TRBJ1-5, with D possibly being TRBD1 (6 bases). Germline loops: CDR1 GTSNPN, CDR2 SVGIG (reference sequence). This CDR3 has 14 amino acids. Trimming took off 0 bases at V and 5 bases at J, with 11 bases between the two ends. Here the CDR3 DNA reads TGTGCCTGGAGTGTAAAGGGGGGGGATCAGCCCCAGCATTTT. This codes for CAWSVKGGDQPQHF.

This chain links TRBV24-1 with TRBJ1-2; 7 nucleotides match TRBD1. The CDR3 length is 15 residues. V lost 3 bases to trimming and J lost 8 bases; unmatched junction nucleotides: 11. Per the germline V gene, CDR1 is KGHDR and CDR2 is SFDVKD. The CDR3 reads CATSDGDFTGDGYTF. DNA for the CDR3: TGTGCCACCAGTGATGGGGATTTTACAGGGGACGGCTACACCTTC.

V is TRBV2 and J is TRBJ2-5; 7 nucleotides line up with TRBD1. Losses at the gene ends were 2 bases for V and 2 bases for J; bases not matched to a gene: 2. The CDR3 contains 14 residues. The V gene's germline CDR1 is SNHLY and CDR2 FYNNEI. The CDR3 loop reads CASSEQGVQETQYF. The DNA of the CDR3 is TGTGCCAGCAGTGAACAGGGGGTACAAGAGACCCAGTACTTC.

V is TRBV19 and J is TRBJ1-1; no reliable D call. This CDR3 region has 14 residues. Trimming stripped 3 bases from V and 4 bases from J, with 12 bases between. Germline loops: CDR1 LNHDA, CDR2 SQIVND (reference sequence). The CDR3 region is CASSINGQSTEAFF. Here the CDR3 DNA reads TGTGCCAGTAGTATTAATGGGCAGAGCACTGAAGCTTTCTTT.

The chain has TRBV4-2 and TRBJ1-2; the D is unclear. CDR3 size: 15 residues. Deletions cut 4 bases from V and 4 bases from J, with 16 bases between. Germline V gives CDR1 LGHNA, CDR2 YNFKEQ. CDR3 nucleotide sequence: TGTGCCAGCAGCCCGCAAGTGGGAGGCGCCTATGGCTACACCTTC. Protein: CASSPQVGGAYGYTF.

The chain joins TRBV4-2 to TRBJ2-1, with D possibly being TRBD1 (6 bases). Trimming pared 5 bases from V and 10 bases from J, leaving 15 bases between. This CDR3 is built from 13 residues. Germline V gene sequence: CDR1 LGHNA, CDR2 YNFKEQ. CDR3 amino acids: CASSIPGEREQFF. DNA of the CDR3: TGTGCCAGCAGCATACCAGGGGAACGGGAGCAGTTCTTC.

This clone was observed at least ten times. The rearrangement uses TRBV4-1 and TRBJ2-2, with a tentative D call TRBD2 (5 bases). CDR1 is MGHRA and CDR2 is YSYEKL in the germline V gene. The V gene lost 4 bases and the J gene lost 6 bases, with 18 bases spanning the gap. The CDR3 extends over 16 amino acids. DNA of the CDR3: TGCGCCAGCAGCCCCCCAGCGGTGAGGTTTGCCGGGGAGCTGTTTTTT. Translated, it gives CASSPPAVRFAGELFF.

The rearrangement links TRBV7-2 to TRBJ2-5; weak D call: TRBD2 (6 bases). Germline V gene data show CDR1 as SGHTA and CDR2 as FQGNSA. The CDR3 is 13 residues long. V lost 6 bases to trimming and J lost 4 bases, with 12 bases between them. The DNA of the CDR3 is TGTGCCAGCAGTGAACTAGCTGGAGAGACCCAGTACTTC. Translating it yields CASSELAGETQYF.